Below are 3 T cell receptor beta chains sequenced from a single sample in a study of T cell responses to AZD1222 COVID-19 vaccine. Here immunoSEQ multiplex PCR was the method, and the copy in TCRdb shows in-frame clones only, minus some. The sample holds approximately 70,000 clones, around 87% seen once. The source was peripheral blood, collected on day 0 of AZD1222 vaccination. All receptors derive from an adult in good health.

About this clone itself: This sample also contains other DNA sequences that code for the same CDR3. V usage is TRBV7-2 and J usage is TRBJ2-5; 9 bases are a match to TRBD1. Germline V gene data show CDR1 as SGHTA and CDR2 as FQGNSA. The CDR3 covers 13 residues. J lost 5 bases, V lost 3 bases, and 1 base had no gene match. CDR3 DNA: TGTGCCAGCAGCTTTACAGGGGGCGAGACCCAGTACTTC. It encodes CASSFTGGETQYF.

The chain links TRBV20-1 to TRBJ2-3; D is ambiguous. The CDR3 is 11 amino acids. With 6 bases removed from V and 7 bases from J, the gap between germline ends came to 11 bases. Germline lookup yields CDR1 DFQATT and CDR2 SNEGSKA (reference sequence). In nucleotides, the CDR3 is TGCAGTGCCCTGCTTATGTATACGCAGTATTTT. Its protein product is CSALLMYTQYF.

There are a few counts of this clone. V usage is TRBV3-1 (or the pseudogene TRBV3-2) and J usage is TRBJ2-3; TRBD2 aligns across 8 bases. This CDR3 spans 16 amino acids. CDR1 is LGHDT and CDR2 is YNNKEL in the germline V gene (reference sequence). Unmatched junction bases numbered 10, after V lost 1 base and J lost 7 bases. The CDR3 sequence is CASSQASGGPIHTQYF. CDR3 bases: TGTGCCAGCAGCCAAGCCAGCGGGGGCCCTATTCATACGCAGTATTTT.